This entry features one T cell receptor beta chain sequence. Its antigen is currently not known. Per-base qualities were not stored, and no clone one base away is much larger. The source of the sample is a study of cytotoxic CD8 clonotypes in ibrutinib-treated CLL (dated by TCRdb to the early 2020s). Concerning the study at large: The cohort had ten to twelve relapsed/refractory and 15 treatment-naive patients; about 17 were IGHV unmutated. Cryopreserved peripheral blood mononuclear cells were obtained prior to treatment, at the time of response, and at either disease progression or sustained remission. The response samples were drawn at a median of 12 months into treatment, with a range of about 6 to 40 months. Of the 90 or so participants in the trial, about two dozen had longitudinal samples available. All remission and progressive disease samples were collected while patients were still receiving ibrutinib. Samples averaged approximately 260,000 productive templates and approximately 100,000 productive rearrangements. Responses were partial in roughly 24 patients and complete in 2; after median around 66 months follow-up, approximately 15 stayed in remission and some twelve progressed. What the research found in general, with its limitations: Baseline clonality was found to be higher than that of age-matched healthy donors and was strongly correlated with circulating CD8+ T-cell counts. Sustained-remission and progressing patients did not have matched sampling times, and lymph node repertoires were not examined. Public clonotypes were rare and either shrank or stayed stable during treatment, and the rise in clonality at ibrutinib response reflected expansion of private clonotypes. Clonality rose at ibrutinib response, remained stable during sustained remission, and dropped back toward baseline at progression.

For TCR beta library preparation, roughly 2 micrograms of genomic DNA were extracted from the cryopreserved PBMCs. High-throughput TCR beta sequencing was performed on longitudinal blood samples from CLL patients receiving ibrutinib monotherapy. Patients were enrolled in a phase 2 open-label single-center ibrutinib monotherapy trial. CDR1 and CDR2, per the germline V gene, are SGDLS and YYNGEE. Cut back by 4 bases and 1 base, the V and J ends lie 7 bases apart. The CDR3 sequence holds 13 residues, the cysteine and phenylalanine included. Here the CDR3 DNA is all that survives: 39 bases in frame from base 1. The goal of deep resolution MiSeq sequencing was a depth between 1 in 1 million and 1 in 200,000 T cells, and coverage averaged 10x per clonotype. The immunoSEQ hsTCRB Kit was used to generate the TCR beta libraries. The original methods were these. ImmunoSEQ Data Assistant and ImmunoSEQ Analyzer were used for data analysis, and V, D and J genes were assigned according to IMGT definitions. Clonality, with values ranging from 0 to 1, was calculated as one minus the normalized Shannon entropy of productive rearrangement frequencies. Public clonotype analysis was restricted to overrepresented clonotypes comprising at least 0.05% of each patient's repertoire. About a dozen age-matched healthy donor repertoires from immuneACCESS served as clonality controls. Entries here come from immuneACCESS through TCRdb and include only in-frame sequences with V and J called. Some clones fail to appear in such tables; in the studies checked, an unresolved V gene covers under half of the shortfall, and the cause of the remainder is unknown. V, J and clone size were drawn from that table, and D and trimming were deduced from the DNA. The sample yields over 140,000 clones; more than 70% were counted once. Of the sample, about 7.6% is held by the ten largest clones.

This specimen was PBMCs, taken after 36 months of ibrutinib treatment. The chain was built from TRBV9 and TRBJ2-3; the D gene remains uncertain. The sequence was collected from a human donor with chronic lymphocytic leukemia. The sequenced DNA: TGTGCCAGCAGCCCGAGCGGCACAGATACGCAGTATTTT. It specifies CASSPSGTDTQYF.